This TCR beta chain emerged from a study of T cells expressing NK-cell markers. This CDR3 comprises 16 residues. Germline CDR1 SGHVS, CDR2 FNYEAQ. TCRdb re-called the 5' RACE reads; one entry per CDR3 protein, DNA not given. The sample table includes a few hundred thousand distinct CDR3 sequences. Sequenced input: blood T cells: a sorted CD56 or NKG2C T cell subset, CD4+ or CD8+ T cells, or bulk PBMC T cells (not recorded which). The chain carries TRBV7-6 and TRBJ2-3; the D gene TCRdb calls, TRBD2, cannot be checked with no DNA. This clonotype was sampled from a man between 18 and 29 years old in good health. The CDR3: CASSFEVGGMLDTQYF. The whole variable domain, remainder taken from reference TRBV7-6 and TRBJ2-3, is GAGVSQSPRYKVTKRGQDVALRCDPISGHVSLYWYRQALGQGPEFLTYFNYEAQQDKSGLPNDRFSAERPEGSISTLTIQRTEQRDSAMYRCASSFEVGGMLDTQYFGPGTRLTVL.